A selection of T cell receptor beta chains follows, all from one sample in a study of early T cells in non-severe SARS-CoV-2 infection. MiXCR was run by TCRdb on the 5' RACE reads, yielding one entry per CDR3 protein. The repertoire has about 97,000 distinct CDR3 sequences, around 13% of them found once; the top ten carry about 6%. Sequencing input: whole blood. The receptors derive from an adult who was a healthcare worker with PCR-confirmed SARS-CoV-2 infection or an uninfected control (not recorded which). Each CDR3 is given with its conserved first and last residue. The order of the fields is clone size, V gene, J gene, D gene, CDR3 protein, CDR3 DNA. D genes are given only for firm matches. Where a row states a size, it is once, few, many or the class of an expanded clone; other rows omit it.

>NA|TRBV7-9|TRBJ2-5|NA
CASSLAVVTQYF
TGTGCCAGCAGCTTAGCGGTTGTGACCCAGTACTTC
>NA|TRBV6-5|TRBJ1-1|NA
CASSYDRTEAFF
TGTGCCAGCAGTTACGATCGGACTGAAGCTTTCTTT
>few|TRBV20-1|TRBJ2-1|TRBD2
CSARFGGRNGLYNEQFF
TGCAGTGCTAGGTTCGGCGGGAGGAATGGACTTTACAATGAGCAGTTCTTC
>NA|TRBV6-6|TRBJ1-1|NA
CASSPAGGSNTEAFF
TGTGCCAGCAGCCCCGCGGGGGGCAGTAACACTGAAGCTTTCTTT
>many|TRBV3-1|TRBJ1-5|NA
CASSQLGNQPQHF
TGTGCCAGCAGCCAATTAGGGAATCAGCCCCAGCATTTT
>NA|TRBV20-1|TRBJ1-4|NA
CSAQSGGVYEKLFF
TGCAGTGCCCAAAGTGGGGGGGTCTATGAAAAACTGTTTTTT
>medium-sized|TRBV7-6|TRBJ2-5|NA
CASSLMSLQETQYF
TGTGCCAGCAGCTTAATGTCGCTCCAAGAGACCCAGTACTTC
>many|TRBV20-1|TRBJ2-7|NA
CSAGTALYEQYF
TGCAGTGCCGGGACGGCACTCTACGAGCAGTACTTC
>few|TRBV28|TRBJ1-2|TRBD1
CASSPVDRGPFYGYTF
TGTGCCAGCAGTCCGGTTGACAGGGGCCCTTTCTATGGCTACACCTTC
>NA|TRBV27|TRBJ2-1|NA
CASSLSGTYKQFF
TGTGCCAGCAGTTTGTCAGGAACCTACAAGCAGTTCTTC
>few|TRBV7-2|TRBJ2-7|TRBD1
CASSPIPGQLYEQYF
TGTGCCAGCAGCCCGATCCCGGGACAGCTTTACGAGCAGTACTTC
>few|TRBV10-3|TRBJ2-7|NA
CAISGGDGKNYEQYF
TGTGCCATCAGTGGGGGCGACGGGAAGAACTACGAGCAGTACTTC
>few|TRBV7-6|TRBJ2-3|NA
CASSLLTFTDTQYF
TGTGCCAGCAGCTTACTGACCTTCACAGATACGCAGTATTTT